The 8 T cell receptor beta chains in this list originate from one sample, sequenced in a study of beta chain features in type 1 diabetes (dated by TCRdb to the late 2010s). General findings and caveats noted by the study authors: In all four CD4+ subsets, TCRB CDR3 length was moderately but significantly shorter in type 1 diabetes patients.

Libraries came from the immunoSEQ multiplex PCR assay. The High Capacity cDNA Reverse Transcription Kit was used to reverse transcribe all of the isolated RNA, meaning that expressed TCRB transcripts were what got sequenced. Held by TCRdb, this immuneACCESS table contains in-frame sequences only and omits some clones. Under half of the omission traces to an unresolved V gene where checked; the cause of the rest is unknown. This sample gives 600,000 or so clones in total; 9.5% to 15% of them show up just once. The top ten hold 0.095% to 0.15% of the sample. Their cognate antigens are unknown. Sequencing was performed on naive CD4+ T cells from blood. This specimen's cell subset or site label, per the study, means: true naive CD4+ T cells. The source is a man aged 30 to 45 with type 1 diabetes.

This rearrangement joins TRBV13 to TRBJ2-1, with 10 positions matching TRBD1. CDR3 length equals 13 residues. Germline trimming cut 8 bases from V and 4 bases from J; bases unmatched to any gene: 2. The germline CDR1 and CDR2 sequences are PRHDT and FYEKMQ (reference sequence). CDR3 sequence (DNA): TGTGCCAGCGGACAGGGGGATTACAATGAGCAGTTCTTC. Protein: CASGQGDYNEQFF.

The chain couples TRBV4-3 to TRBJ2-3, with TRBD2 identical over 10 bases. V trimming: 1 base; J trimming: 6 bases; junction bases outside the gene matches: 7. In germline, CDR1 is LGHNA, CDR2 YSLEER. The CDR3 runs to 16 residues. The CDR3 sequence is CASSQGSGGASDTQYF. CDR3 coding DNA: TGCGCCAGCAGCCAAGGGAGCGGGGGGGCCTCGGATACGCAGTATTTT.

The V call is TRBV27, the J call TRBJ1-6; D possibly corresponds to TRBD1 (5 bases). The V gene's germline CDR1 is MNHEY and CDR2 SMNVEV (reference sequence). The germline V and J ends were trimmed by 4 bases and 0 bases, with 10 bases remaining between them. The CDR3 has 16 residues. CDR3 nucleotides: TGTGCCAGCAGTTCCCGACAGAGCTCCTATAATTCACCCCTCCACTTT. This encodes CASSSRQSSYNSPLHF.

V is TRBV7-2 and J is TRBJ2-2; the match to TRBD1 covers 9 bases. This CDR3 spans 18 amino acids. CDR1 is SGHTA and CDR2 is FQGNSA in the germline V gene. After removal of 2 bases from V and 4 bases from J, the junction contained 11 bases not matched to a gene. CDR3: CASSLILGGQGFTGELFF. CDR3 DNA sequence: TGTGCCAGCAGCTTAATTCTAGGCGGACAGGGGTTCACCGGGGAGCTGTTTTTT.

The chain combines TRBV14 with TRBJ2-3, with D tentatively TRBD2 (6 bases). Germline V gene sequence: CDR1 SGHDN, CDR2 FVKESK. CDR3 length equals 15 residues. Trimming removed 7 bases from V and 2 bases from J, with 16 bases in between. CDR3 sequence: CASTRWGVDTDTQYF. The CDR3 DNA follows: TGTGCCAGCACCCGATGGGGGGTAGACACAGATACGCAGTATTTT. Filled out from reference TRBV14 and TRBJ2-3, the complete variable domain reads EAGVTQFPSHSVIEKGQTVTLRCDPISGHDNLYWYRRVMGKEIKFLLHFVKESKQDESGMPNNRFLAERTGGTYSTLKVQPAELEDSGVYFCASTRWGVDTDTQYFGPGTRLTVL.

This clone has only a few counts. The J gene is TRBJ1-2, the V gene TRBV7-2; a weak D match, TRBD1 (6 bases). CDR3 length equals 13 residues. V was clipped by 5 bases and J by 3 bases, with 10 bases between them. Germline CDR1 SGHTA, CDR2 FQGNSA. The CDR3 DNA follows: TGTGCCAGCAGCCACAGGGTTGACTATGGCTACACCTTC. Translating gives CASSHRVDYGYTF.

The chain recombines TRBV10-3 with TRBJ2-5; 9 bases are shared with TRBD2. The CDR3 sequence is 14 residues long. Germline V gene sequence: CDR1 ENHRY, CDR2 SYGVKD. V shed 4 bases and J 4 bases; nucleotides not matched to a gene: 4. The CDR3 DNA reads as TGTGCCATCAGTGCGGGACTAGCAGGAGAGACCCAGTACTTC. This codes for CAISAGLAGETQYF.

The V call is TRBV7-2, the J call TRBJ2-2; D gene unclear. Germline V lookup: CDR1 SGHTA, CDR2 FQGNSA. This CDR3 spans 13 amino acids. Trimming stripped 2 bases from V and 5 bases from J, with 6 bases between. Here the CDR3 DNA reads TGTGCCAGCAGCTTACCTCAAACCGGGGAGCTGTTTTTT. Protein sequence: CASSLPQTGELFF. The complete variable domain, with remaining parts taken from reference TRBV7-2 and TRBJ2-2, reads GAGVSQSPSNKVTEKGKDVELRCDPISGHTALYWYRQSLGQGLEFLIYFQGNSAPDKSGLPSDRFSAERTGGSVSTLTIQRTQQEDSAVYLCASSLPQTGELFFGEGSRLTVL.